This T cell receptor (beta chain) derives from a study of shared T cell receptors in the human thymus (TCRdb year 2021). Context from the whole study: The study investigated the way shared, self-reactive T-cell receptor alpha chains are produced in the human thymus.

The method behind the library was the immunoSEQ multiplex PCR assay. Not all clones reach the TCRdb copy of this immuneACCESS table, which keeps in-frame sequences only. Checked studies attribute under half of the gap to unresolved V genes and leave the rest unexplained. This sample is represented by hundreds of thousands of clones; about 87% of them were singletons. More than 0.009% of the sample goes to the ten largest clones. With regard to this clone: Its binding antigen is unknown. No base-level quality is on record; no much larger clone is a single base apart.

The V end gives up 4 bases and the J end 7 bases, leaving 1 base in the junction not matched to a gene. Sequences MNHNS (CDR1) and SASEGT (CDR2) are obtained from the germline V gene. The CDR3 has 12 amino acids, counting the end cysteine and phenylalanine. Only the CDR3 portion is preserved as DNA: 36 bases, with reading frame beginning at the first base. A further study also used this sample, focusing on human thymus T cells. Looking at the second paper: In Finland, the donors were immunologically healthy infants who were having open corrective cardiac surgery for congenital heart defects. Thymus tissue was collected as surgical resects that were removed during corrective cardiac surgery. Both the thymic and the peripheral blood repertoires appeared to show biased V and J gene segment usage. The related research reported highly overlapping thymic TCR repertoires among unrelated individuals. The study described the TCR alpha and beta repertoires in roughly 8 infant thymus samples and a few matching peripheral blood samples. The infant donors were about 6 to 244 days old, and the cohort included roughly six males and a couple of females. Thymocytes were freed from the tissue by mechanical means and kept at -70 degrees C as pellets of 10-30 million cells. A QIAsymphony instrument was used to extract genomic DNA from the frozen cell pellets. The immunoSEQ multiplex PCR assay was used to amplify the TCRB and TCRAD loci from a standardized amount of quality-controlled genomic DNA. The amplicons spanned the V(D)J region and were long enough to cover the CDR3 and allow V and J genes to be identified. Amplicon sequencing was performed on an Illumina platform through the commercial immunoSEQ service. Primer bias and sequencing errors were corrected using previously described methods, and TCRAD and TCRB definitions followed the IMGT database. Repertoires were analysed with immunoSEQ Analyzer 3.0 and VDJTools, covering basic statistics, V/J segment usage, diversity estimates, rarefaction and pairwise overlap. Chao1, ChaoE, Efron-Thisted, Shannon and inverse Simpson indices were used to estimate diversity, which was also estimated on datasets down-sampled to the smallest sample. Repertoire overlap used strict matching of CDR3 nucleotide sequence, V gene and J gene, with Jaccard-based multidimensional scaling clustering. On average, thymus samples yielded 800,000 or so unique TCRB clonotypes, whereas blood samples yielded 75,000 to 95,000.

This receptor was obtained from a boy under three years old with a congenital heart defect. Donor details come from another sample of the same person, matched by shared clones. The receptor chain draws on TRBV6-1 and TRBJ2-7, with 10 junctional bases fitting TRBD1. Material: thymocytes. The nucleotides read TGTGCCAGCAGTGGGGGACAGGGGGAGCAGTACTTC. This sequence encodes CASSGGQGEQYF.